This TCR beta chain was captured in a study of T cell responses to AZD1222 COVID-19 vaccine. TCRdb keeps only in-frame clones here, not all; method: immunoSEQ multiplex PCR. In the table there are about 90,000 clones, about 90% of which are singletons. Points on this clone: The antigen remains undetermined.

General study findings and limits: Baseline testing showed seropositivity in only six AZD1222 recipients. The study sampled repertoires only after the peak T cell response. Following two doses of AZD1222, Spike-specific TCR breadth and depth rose. Spike as a whole was targeted by vaccine-associated CD4 TCRs, dominant at 160-218 and 743-854.

CDR3 length: 14 amino acids. V was shortened by 5 bases and J by 4 bases, with 14 bases between the two germline ends. Germline V gene data show CDR1 as SGHTA and CDR2 as FQGNSA. The chain is built from TRBV7-2 and TRBJ1-2; D remains unclear. The source is an adult in good health. The specimen comprised peripheral blood, sampled on day 0 of MenACWY control vaccination. CDR3 sequence: CASSPPAGPYGYTF. As DNA, the CDR3 is TGTGCCAGCAGCCCTCCGGCAGGACCCTATGGCTACACCTTC.